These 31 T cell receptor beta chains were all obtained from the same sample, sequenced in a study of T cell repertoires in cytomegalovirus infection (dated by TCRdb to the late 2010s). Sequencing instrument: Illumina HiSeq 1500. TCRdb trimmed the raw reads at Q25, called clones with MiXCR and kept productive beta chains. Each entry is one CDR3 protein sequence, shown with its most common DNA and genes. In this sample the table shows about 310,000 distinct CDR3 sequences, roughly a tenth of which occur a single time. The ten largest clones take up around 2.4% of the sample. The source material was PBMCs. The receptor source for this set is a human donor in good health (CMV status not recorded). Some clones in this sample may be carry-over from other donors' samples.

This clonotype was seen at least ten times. The DNA for the CDR3 is TGTGCCAGCAGCCCGATTCCGGGACAGGGGGCAGACTATGGCTACACCTTC. Protein: CASSPIPGQGADYGYTF. The V gene is TRBV7-6, the J gene TRBJ1-2; 12 bases are shared with TRBD1. CDR3 size: 17 residues. Unmatched junction bases numbered 10, after V lost 5 bases and J lost 3 bases. Germline CDR1 is SGHVS and CDR2 is FNYEAQ.

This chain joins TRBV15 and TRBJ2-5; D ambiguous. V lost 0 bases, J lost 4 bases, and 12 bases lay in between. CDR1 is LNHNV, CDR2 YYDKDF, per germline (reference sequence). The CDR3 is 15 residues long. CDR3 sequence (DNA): TGTGCCACCAGCAGAGATCCTTTGAGTGGAGAGACCCAGTACTTC. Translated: CATSRDPLSGETQYF.

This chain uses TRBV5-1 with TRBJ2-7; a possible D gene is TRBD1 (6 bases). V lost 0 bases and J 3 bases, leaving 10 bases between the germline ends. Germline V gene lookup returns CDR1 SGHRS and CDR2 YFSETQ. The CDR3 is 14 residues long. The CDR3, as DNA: TGCGCCAGCAGCTTGGCACAGGGTTACTACGAGCAGTACTTC. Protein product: CASSLAQGYYEQYF.

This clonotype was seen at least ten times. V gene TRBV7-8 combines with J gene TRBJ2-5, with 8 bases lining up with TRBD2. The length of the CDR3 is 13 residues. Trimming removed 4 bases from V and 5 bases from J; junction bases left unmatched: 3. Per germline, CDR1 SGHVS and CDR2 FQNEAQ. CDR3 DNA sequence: TGTGCCAGCAGCTCCGGGGGGGCGGAGACCCAGTACTTC. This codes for CASSSGGAETQYF.

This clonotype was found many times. This CDR3 is CASSLGRQGGYGYTF. The CDR3 DNA is TGTGCCAGCAGCTTGGGGCGGCAGGGCGGCTATGGCTACACCTTC. This chain connects TRBV11-1 to TRBJ1-2; TRBD1 might be the D (5 bases). Trimming pared 3 bases from V and 4 bases from J, leaving 15 bases between. The CDR3 is 15 residues long. Germline V gene lookup returns CDR1 SGHAT and CDR2 FQDESV (reference sequence).

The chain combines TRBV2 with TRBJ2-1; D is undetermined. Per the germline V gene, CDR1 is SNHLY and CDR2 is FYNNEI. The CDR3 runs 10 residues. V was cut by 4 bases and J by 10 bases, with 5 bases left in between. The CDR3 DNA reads TGTGCCAGCAGTGTTGCAGAGCAGTTCTTC. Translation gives CASSVAEQFF.

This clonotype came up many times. CDR3 sequence reads: CSAFPGTGGDEQFF. As DNA, the CDR3 is TGCAGTGCTTTTCCCGGGACAGGGGGTGATGAGCAGTTCTTC. This chain connects TRBV20-1 to TRBJ2-1, with 11 bases lining up with TRBD1. The CDR3 is 14 residues long. Germline-derived CDR1 and CDR2 are DFQATT and SNEGSKA (reference sequence). Trimming at V came to 5 bases and at J to 8 bases, leaving 8 bases not matched to a gene.

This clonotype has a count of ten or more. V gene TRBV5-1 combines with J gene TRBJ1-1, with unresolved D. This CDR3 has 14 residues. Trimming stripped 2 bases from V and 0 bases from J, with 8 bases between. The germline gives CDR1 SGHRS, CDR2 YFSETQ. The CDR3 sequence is CASSFDFMNTEAFF. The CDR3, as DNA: TGCGCCAGCAGCTTTGATTTCATGAACACTGAAGCTTTCTTT.

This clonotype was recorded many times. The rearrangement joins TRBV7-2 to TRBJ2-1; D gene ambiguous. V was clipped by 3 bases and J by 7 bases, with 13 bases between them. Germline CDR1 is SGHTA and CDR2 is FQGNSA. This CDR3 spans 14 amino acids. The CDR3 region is CASSFPGGVNEQFF. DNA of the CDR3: TGTGCCAGCAGCTTCCCGGGTGGGGTGAATGAGCAGTTCTTC.

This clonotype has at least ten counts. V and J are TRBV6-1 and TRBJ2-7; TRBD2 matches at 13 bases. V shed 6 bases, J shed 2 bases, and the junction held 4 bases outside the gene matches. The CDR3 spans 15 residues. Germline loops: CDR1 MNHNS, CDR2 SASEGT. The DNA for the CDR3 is TGTGCCAGCAGGTGGACTAGCGGGGGAACCTACGAGCAGTACTTC. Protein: CASRWTSGGTYEQYF.

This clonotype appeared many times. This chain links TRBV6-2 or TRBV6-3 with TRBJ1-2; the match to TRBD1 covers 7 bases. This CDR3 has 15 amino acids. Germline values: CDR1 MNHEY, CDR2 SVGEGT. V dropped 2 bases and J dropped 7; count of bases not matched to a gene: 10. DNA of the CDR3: TGTGCCAGCAGTTACGAAAGGACAGGCAATCTTGGCTACACCTTC. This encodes CASSYERTGNLGYTF.

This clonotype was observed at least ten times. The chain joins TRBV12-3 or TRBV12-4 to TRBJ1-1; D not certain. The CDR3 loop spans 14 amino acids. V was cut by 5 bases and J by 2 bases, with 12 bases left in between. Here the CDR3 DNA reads TGTGCCAGCAGTCCTGCAGGAGTAAACACTGAAGCTTTCTTT. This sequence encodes CASSPAGVNTEAFF.

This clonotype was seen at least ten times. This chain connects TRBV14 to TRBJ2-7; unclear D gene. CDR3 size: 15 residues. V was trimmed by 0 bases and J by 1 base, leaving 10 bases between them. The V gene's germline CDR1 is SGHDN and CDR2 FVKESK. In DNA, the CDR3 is TGTGCCAGCAGCCAAGATCCGAAAGGATCCTACGAGCAGTACTTC. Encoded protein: CASSQDPKGSYEQYF.

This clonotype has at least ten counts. Here the CDR3 reads CASTLSGGPTNTQYF. The CDR3 DNA reads as TGTGCCAGCACCCTTAGCGGGGGGCCTACGAATACGCAGTATTTT. The chain has TRBV12-3 or TRBV12-4 and TRBJ2-3, with 10 bases lining up with TRBD2. The V segment lost 7 bases and the J segment 7 bases; nucleotides outside the gene matches: 11. CDR3 length: 15 amino acids.

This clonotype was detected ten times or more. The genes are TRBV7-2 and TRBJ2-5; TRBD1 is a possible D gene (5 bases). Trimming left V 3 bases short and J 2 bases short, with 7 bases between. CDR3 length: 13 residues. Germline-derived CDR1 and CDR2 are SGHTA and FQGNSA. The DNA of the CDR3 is TGTGCCAGCAGCTTCGACAGTCAAGAGACCCAGTACTTC. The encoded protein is CASSFDSQETQYF.

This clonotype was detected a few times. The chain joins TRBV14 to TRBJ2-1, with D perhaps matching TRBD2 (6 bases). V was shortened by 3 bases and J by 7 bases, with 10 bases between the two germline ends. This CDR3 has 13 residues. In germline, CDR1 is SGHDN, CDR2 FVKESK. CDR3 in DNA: TGTGCCAGCAGCCAGGGGGGTGGGAATGAGCAGTTCTTC. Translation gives CASSQGGGNEQFF.

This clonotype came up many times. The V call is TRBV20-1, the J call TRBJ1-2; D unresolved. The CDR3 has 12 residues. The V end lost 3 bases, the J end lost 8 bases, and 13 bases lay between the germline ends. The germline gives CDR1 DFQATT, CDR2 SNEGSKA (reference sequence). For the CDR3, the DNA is TGCAGTGCTAGTCCTCTTCAGGAGGGCTACACCTTC. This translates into CSASPLQEGYTF.

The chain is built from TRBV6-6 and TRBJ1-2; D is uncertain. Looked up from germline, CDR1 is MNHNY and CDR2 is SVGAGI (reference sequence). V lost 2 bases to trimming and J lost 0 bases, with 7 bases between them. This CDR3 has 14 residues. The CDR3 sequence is CASSYTVTNYGYTF. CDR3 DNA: TGTGCCAGCAGTTACACGGTCACTAACTATGGCTACACCTTC.

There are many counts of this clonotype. The CDR3 region is CASSSYRGEDYGYTF. The CDR3 DNA reads TGTGCCAGCAGCTCATACAGGGGTGAGGACTATGGCTACACCTTC. The chain uses TRBV7-2 and TRBJ1-2, with 7 bases matching TRBD1. V lost 4 bases to trimming and J lost 3 bases; unmatched junction nucleotides: 8. From germline, CDR1 is SGHTA and CDR2 FQGNSA. This CDR3 has 15 residues.

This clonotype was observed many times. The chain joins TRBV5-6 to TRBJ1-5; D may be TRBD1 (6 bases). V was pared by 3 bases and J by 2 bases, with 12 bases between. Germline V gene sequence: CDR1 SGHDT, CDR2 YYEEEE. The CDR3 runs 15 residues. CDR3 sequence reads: CASSSGAFGNQPQHF. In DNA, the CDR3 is TGTGCCAGCAGCTCGGGGGCGTTTGGCAATCAGCCCCAGCATTTT.

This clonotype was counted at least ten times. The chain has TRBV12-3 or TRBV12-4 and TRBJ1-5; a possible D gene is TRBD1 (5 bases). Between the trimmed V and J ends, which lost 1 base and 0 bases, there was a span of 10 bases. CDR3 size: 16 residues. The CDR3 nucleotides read TGTGCCAGCAGTTTAGGAGACAGATATAGCAATCAGCCCCAGCATTTT. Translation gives CASSLGDRYSNQPQHF.

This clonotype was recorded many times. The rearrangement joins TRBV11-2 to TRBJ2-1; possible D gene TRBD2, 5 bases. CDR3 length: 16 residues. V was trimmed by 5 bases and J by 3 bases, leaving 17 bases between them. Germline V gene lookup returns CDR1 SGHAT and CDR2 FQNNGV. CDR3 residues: CASSPRGVRGYNEQFF. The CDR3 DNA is TGTGCCAGCAGCCCCCGGGGTGTCCGGGGCTACAATGAGCAGTTCTTC. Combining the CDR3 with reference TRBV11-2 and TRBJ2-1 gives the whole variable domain EAGVAQSPRYKIIEKRQSVAFWCNPISGHATLYWYQQILGQGPKLLIQFQNNGVVDDSQLPKDRFSAERLKGVDSTLKIQPAKLEDSAVYLCASSPRGVRGYNEQFFGPGTRLTVL.

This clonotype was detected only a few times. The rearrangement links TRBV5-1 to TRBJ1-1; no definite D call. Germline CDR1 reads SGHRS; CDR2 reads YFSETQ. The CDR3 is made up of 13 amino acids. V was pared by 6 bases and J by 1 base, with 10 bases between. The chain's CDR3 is CASTAGGNTEAFF. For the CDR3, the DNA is TGCGCCAGCACCGCGGGAGGGAACACTGAAGCTTTCTTT.

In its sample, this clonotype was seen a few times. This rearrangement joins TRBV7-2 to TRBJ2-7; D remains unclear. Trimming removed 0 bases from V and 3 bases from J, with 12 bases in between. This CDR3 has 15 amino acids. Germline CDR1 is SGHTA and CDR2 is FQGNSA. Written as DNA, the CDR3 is TGTGCCAGCAGCTTAGCTCTGAGTGCGAGCTACGAGCAGTACGTC. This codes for CASSLALSASYEQYV.

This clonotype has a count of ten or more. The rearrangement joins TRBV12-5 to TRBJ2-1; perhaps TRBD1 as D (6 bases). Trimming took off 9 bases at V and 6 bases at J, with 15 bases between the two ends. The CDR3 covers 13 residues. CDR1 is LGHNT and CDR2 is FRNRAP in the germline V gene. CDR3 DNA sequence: TGTGCTAGCCGAGACAGGAACCCCAATGAGCAGTTCTTC. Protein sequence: CASRDRNPNEQFF.

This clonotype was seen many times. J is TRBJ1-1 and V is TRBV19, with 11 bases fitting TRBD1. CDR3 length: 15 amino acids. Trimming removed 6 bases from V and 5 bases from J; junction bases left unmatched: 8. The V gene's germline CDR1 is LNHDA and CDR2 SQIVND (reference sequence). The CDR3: CASSRDRGDGTEAFF. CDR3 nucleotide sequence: TGTGCCAGTAGCCGGGACAGGGGGGATGGTACTGAAGCTTTCTTT.

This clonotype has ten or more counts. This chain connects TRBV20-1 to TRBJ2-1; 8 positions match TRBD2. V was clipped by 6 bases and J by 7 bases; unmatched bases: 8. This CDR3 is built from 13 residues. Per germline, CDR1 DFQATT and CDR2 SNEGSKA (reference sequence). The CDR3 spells CSAPRTSRNEQFF. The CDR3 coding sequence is TGCAGTGCCCCCCGGACTAGCCGAAATGAGCAGTTCTTC.

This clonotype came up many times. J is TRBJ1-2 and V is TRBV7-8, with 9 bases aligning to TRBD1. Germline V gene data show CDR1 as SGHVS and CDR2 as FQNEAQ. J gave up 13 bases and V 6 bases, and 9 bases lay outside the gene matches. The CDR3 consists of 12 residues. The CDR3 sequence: CASRPGQGLATF. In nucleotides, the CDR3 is TGTGCCAGCAGACCGGGACAGGGCCTCGCCACCTTC.

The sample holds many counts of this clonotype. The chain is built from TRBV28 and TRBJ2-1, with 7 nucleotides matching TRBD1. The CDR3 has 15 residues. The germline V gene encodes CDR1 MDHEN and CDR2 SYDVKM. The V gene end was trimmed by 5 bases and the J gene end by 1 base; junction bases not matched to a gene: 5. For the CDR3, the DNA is TGTGCCAGCAGTAGACAGGGCGTATCCTACAATGAGCAGTTCTTC. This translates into CASSRQGVSYNEQFF.

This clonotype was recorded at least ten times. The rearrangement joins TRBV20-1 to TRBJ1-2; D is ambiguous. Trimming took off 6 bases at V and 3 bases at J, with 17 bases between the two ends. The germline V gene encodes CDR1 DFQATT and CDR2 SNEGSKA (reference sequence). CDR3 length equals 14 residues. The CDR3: CSAVPIDKDYGYTF. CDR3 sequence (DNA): TGCAGTGCCGTACCTATAGACAAAGACTATGGCTACACCTTC.

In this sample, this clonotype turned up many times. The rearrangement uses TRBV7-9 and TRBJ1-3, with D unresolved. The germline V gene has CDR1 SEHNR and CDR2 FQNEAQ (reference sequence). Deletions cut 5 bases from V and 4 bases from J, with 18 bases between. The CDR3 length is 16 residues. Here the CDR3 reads CASSPRGRTAGNTIYF. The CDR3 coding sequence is TGTGCCAGCAGCCCTCGCGGACGGACGGCCGGAAACACCATATATTTT.